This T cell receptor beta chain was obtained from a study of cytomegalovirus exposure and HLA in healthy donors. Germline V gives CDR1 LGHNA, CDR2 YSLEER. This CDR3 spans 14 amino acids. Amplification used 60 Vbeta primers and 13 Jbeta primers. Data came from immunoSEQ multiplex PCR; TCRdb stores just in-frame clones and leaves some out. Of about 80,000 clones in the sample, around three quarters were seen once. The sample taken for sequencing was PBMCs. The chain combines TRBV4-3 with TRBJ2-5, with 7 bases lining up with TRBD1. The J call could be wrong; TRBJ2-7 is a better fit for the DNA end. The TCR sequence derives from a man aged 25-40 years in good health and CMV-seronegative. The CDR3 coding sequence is TGCGCCAGCAGCCTGACAGGGCTCCCCTACGAGCAGTACTTC. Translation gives CASSLTGLPYEQYF.